This T cell receptor beta chain was retrieved from a study of cytomegalovirus exposure and HLA in healthy donors. Looking at the study overall: Within an early data release were about 80 million unique TCRs drawn from HLA-typed donors. Study observations and caveats: The classifier reportedly diagnosed cytomegalovirus status with high specificity and sensitivity.

Vbeta (60) and Jbeta (13) primers were used in the PCR. TCRdb's copy holds only in-frame clones and misses some; the assay was immunoSEQ multiplex PCR. Found here are about 210,000 clones, 82% of them singletons; the top ten hold 5.5% to 7.5%. About this clone: As yet, its antigen is unknown.

The J segment lost 7 bases and the V segment lost 4 bases, leaving 14 bases of the junction unmatched. The germline CDR1 and CDR2 sequences are MGHRA and YSYEKL. The CDR3 has 17 residues. This TCR derives from a man aged 35 to 55 in good health and CMV-seropositive. The chain uses TRBV4-1 and TRBJ2-2; 8 bases match TRBD2. Sequences were obtained from PBMCs. Written as DNA, the CDR3 is TGCGCCAGCAGCCCCGTACCGGGACTAGACTTATACGGGGAGCTGTTTTTT. Translation: CASSPVPGLDLYGELFF.